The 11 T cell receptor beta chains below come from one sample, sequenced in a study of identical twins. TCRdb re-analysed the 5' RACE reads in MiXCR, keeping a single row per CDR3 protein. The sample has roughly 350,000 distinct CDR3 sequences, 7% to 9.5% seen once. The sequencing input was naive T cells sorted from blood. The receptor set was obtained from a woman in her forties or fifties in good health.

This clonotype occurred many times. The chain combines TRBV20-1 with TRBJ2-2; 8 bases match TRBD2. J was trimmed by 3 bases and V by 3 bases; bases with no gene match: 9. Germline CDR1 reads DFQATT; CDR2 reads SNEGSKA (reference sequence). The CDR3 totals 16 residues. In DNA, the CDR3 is TGCAGTGCTAGGGGAGCGGGAGTAGCCGACACCGGGGAGCTGTTTTTT. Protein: CSARGAGVADTGELFF.

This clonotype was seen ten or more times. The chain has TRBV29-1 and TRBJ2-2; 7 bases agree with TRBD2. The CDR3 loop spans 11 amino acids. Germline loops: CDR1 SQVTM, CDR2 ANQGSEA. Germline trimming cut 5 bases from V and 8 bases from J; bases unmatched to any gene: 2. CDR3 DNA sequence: TGCAGCGTTTCCGGGAGGGGGGAGCTGTTTTTT. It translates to CSVSGRGELFF.

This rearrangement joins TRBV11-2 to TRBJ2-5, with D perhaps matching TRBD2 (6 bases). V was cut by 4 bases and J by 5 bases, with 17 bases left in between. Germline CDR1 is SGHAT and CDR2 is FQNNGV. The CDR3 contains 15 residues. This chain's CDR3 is CASSYQPGSGETQYF. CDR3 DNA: TGTGCCAGCAGCTACCAGCCCGGGAGTGGGGAGACCCAGTACTTC. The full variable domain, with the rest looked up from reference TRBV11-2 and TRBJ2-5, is EAGVAQSPRYKIIEKRQSVAFWCNPISGHATLYWYQQILGQGPKLLIQFQNNGVVDDSQLPKDRFSAERLKGVDSTLKIQPAKLEDSAVYLCASSYQPGSGETQYFGPGTRLLVL.

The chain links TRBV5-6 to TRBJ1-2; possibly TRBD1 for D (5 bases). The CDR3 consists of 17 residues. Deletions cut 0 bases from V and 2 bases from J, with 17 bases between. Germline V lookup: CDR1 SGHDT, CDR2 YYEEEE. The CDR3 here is CASSLVGDPTDNYGYTF. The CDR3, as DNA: TGTGCCAGCAGCTTGGTGGGGGACCCGACAGACAACTATGGCTACACCTTC.

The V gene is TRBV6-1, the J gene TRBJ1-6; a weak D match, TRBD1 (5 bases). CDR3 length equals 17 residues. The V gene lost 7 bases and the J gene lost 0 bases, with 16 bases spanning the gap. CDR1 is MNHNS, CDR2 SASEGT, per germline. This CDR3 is CASKSWEGSSYNSPLHF. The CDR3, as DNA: TGTGCCAGCAAATCTTGGGAGGGGAGCTCCTATAATTCACCCCTCCACTTT.

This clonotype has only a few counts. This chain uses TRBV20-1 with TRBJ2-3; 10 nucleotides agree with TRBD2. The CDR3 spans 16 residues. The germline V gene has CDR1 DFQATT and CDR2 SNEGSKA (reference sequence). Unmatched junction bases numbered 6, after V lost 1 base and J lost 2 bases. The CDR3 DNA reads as TGCAGTGCTAGAGTACGCCTAGCGGGAGCCACAGATACGCAGTATTTT. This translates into CSARVRLAGATDTQYF.

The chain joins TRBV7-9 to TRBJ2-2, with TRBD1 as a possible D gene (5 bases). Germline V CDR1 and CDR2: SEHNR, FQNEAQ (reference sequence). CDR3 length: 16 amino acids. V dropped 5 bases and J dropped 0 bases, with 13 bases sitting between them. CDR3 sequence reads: CASSLRGTANTGELFF. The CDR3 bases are TGTGCCAGCAGCCTTAGGGGCACCGCGAACACCGGGGAGCTGTTTTTT.

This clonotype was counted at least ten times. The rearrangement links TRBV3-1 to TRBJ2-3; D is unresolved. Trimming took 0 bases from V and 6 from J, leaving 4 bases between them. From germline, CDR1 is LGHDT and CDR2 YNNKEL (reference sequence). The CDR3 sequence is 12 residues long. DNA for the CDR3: TGTGCCAGCAGCCAAGATTGGGATACGCAGTATTTT. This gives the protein CASSQDWDTQYF.

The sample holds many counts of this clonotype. Here the CDR3 DNA reads TGTGCCAGCAGCTTAGCGGTTCTTGCCCATAGCGGGAGTTGGGACAATGAGCAGTTCTTC. Translated: CASSLAVLAHSGSWDNEQFF. This chain links TRBV7-8 with TRBJ2-1; 9 positions agree with TRBD2. V shed 0 bases, J shed 5 bases, and the junction held 17 bases outside the gene matches. The CDR3 is 20 residues long. From germline, CDR1 is SGHVS and CDR2 FQNEAQ.

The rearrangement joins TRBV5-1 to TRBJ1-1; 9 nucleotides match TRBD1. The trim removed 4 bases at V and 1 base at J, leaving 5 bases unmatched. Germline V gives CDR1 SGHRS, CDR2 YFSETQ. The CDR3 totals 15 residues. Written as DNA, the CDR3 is TGCGCCAGCAGCCGGACAGGGGCCCCGAACACTGAAGCTTTCTTT. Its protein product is CASSRTGAPNTEAFF.

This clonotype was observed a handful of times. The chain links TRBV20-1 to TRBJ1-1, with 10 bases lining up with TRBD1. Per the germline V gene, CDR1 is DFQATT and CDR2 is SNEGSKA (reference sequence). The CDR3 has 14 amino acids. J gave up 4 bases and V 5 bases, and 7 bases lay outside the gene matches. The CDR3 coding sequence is TGCAGTGCTTTGACAGGGGGCCGGGGCACTGAAGCTTTCTTT. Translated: CSALTGGRGTEAFF.